The 9 T cell receptor beta chains below come from one sample, sequenced in a study of CD8+CD57+ T cells in acquired aplastic anemia. Investigators profiled TCR beta VDJ and CDR3 from genomic DNA template. One entry per CDR3 protein results from TCRdb running MiXCR on the reads. This table has over 150,000 distinct CDR3 sequences, just under 45% appearing once. Sequencing was done on a sample of sorted CD4+, CD8+, or CD8+CD57+ T cells (not recorded which) from PBMCs. The receptors derive from a human donor in good health.

The gene calls are TRBV10-3 and TRBJ2-7; D remains unclear. The CDR3 is 12 amino acids. The germline V gene encodes CDR1 ENHRY and CDR2 SYGVKD. Trimming shortened V by 7 bases and J by 0 bases, and 7 bases separated the two germline ends. The CDR3 DNA reads TGTGCCATCAAGCCTAGCTCCTACGAGCAGTACTTC. Amino acid sequence: CAIKPSSYEQYF.

Turning to this clonotype: Its ends do not fully match the called genes, so a read error is possible. The chain is built from TRBV30 and TRBJ2-7; TRBD2 matches 7 bases. This CDR3 contains 13 residues. Germline assignment: CDR1 GTSNPN and CDR2 SVGIG (reference sequence). The CDR3 DNA reads as TGTGTCTGGAGTTCCCGAGCGGGGTACGAGCAGTACTTC. It translates to CVWSSRAGYEQYF.

This clonotype has just a few counts. The chain links TRBV28 to TRBJ1-5; D gene unclear. Germline loops: CDR1 MDHEN, CDR2 SYDVKM. The CDR3 spans 12 residues. Trimming took off 2 bases at V and 7 bases at J, with 6 bases between the two ends. The CDR3 loop is CASSLIDQPQHF. The CDR3 nucleotides read TGTGCCAGCAGTTTAATTGACCAGCCCCAGCATTTT.

This chain connects TRBV12-1 to TRBJ1-2. TRBV12-1 is a documented pseudogene. This CDR3 contains 17 residues. The CDR3 DNA sequence: TGTGCCAGCAGCCCGTTTCAAGGACCGAGTCCTAACTATGGCTACACCTTC. This translates into CASSPFQGPSPNYGYTF.

In its sample, this clonotype was seen a few times. V usage is TRBV19 and J usage is TRBJ2-5, with 9 bases aligning to TRBD2. From germline, CDR1 is LNHDA and CDR2 SQIVND (reference sequence). V lost 6 bases and J lost 4; bases outside the gene matches: 12. The CDR3 contains 16 residues. CDR3 DNA: TGTGCCAGTAGGCCACCGGGGACTAGCTTTGGAGAGACCCAGTACTTC. This translates into CASRPPGTSFGETQYF.

This clonotype was counted only a few times. The rearrangement links TRBV30 to TRBJ2-2; 9 bases are a match to TRBD1. CDR1 is GTSNPN and CDR2 is SVGIG in the germline V gene (reference sequence). V lost 5 bases, J lost 6 bases, and 10 bases stayed unmatched. The CDR3 is made up of 15 amino acids. The CDR3: CAWEAGTGYAGELFF. CDR3 in DNA: TGTGCCTGGGAAGCCGGGACAGGGTATGCCGGGGAGCTGTTTTTT.

CDR3 nucleotide sequence: TGTGCCATCGGGACTAGCGGAGATACTGGATACAATGAGCAGTTCTTC. This codes for CAIGTSGDTGYNEQFF. The chain uses TRBV10-3 and TRBJ2-1; 11 nucleotides align to TRBD2. Trimming removed 8 bases from V and 4 bases from J; junction bases left unmatched: 10. The CDR3 has 16 amino acids. CDR1 is ENHRY and CDR2 is SYGVKD in the germline V gene.

About this clonotype: This may arise from a read error, as a much more abundant clone is one base away. CDR3 sequence reads: CASKPLLAGTYGQYF. Here the CDR3 DNA reads TGTGCCAGCAAACCCCTACTAGCGGGAACCTACGGGCAGTACTTC. This chain joins TRBV6-2 or TRBV6-3 and TRBJ2-7, with TRBD2 matching 10 bases. Germline V gives CDR1 MNHEY, CDR2 SVGEGT. The CDR3 has 15 residues.

The chain employs TRBV7-9 and TRBJ1-2, with a weak D call TRBD1 (6 bases). CDR3 length equals 13 residues. V was shortened by 5 bases and J by 8 bases, with 15 bases between the two germline ends. The germline gives CDR1 SEHNR, CDR2 FQNEAQ (reference sequence). CDR3 sequence (DNA): TGTGCCAGCAGCGTTCGGACAGAATCGGGCTACACCTTC. This gives the protein CASSVRTESGYTF.